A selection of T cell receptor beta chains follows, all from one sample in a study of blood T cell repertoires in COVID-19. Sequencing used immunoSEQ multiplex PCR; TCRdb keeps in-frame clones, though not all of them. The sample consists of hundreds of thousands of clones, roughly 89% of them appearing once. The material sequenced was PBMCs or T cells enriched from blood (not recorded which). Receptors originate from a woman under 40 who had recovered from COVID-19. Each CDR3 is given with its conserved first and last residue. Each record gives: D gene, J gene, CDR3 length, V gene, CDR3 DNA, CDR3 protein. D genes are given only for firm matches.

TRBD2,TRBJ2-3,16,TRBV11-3,TGTGCCAGCAGCCATACCGGGACTAGCGGAGTTGATACGCAGTATTTT,CASSHTGTSGVDTQYF
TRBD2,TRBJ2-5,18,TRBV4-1,TGCGCCAGCAGCCAAGTGAGGGGAGGGACTAGCGAACAACGACGCCAGTACTTC,CASSQVRGGTSEQRRQYF
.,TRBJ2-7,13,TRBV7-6,TGTGCCAGCAGCTTAGAGGCGGATTACGAGCAGTACTTC,CASSLEADYEQYF
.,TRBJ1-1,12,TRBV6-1,TGTGCCAGCAGTGAACAGGGAATCAGGGCTTTCTTT,CASSEQGIRAFF
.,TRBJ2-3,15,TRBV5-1,TGCGCCAGCAGCTTGCTGCTAGTCGGATTGGATACGCAGTATTTT,CASSLLLVGLDTQYF
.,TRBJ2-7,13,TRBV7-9,TGTGCCAGCAGCCGAGACAGATCCTACGAGCAGTACTTC,CASSRDRSYEQYF
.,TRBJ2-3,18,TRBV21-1,TGTGCCAGCAGCAAAGGACTAGCGGGAGGCCCTAACACAGATACGCAGTATTTT,CASSKGLAGGPNTDTQYF
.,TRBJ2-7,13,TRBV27,TGTGCCAGCAGTTTAACCGGGGGCTACGAGCAGTACTTC,CASSLTGGYEQYF
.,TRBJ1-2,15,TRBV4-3,TGCGCCAGCAGCCAAGATGCGGGGTTAAACTATGGCTACACCTTC,CASSQDAGLNYGYTF
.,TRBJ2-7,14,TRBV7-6,TGTGCCAGCAGCTTAGAGCCAGACTTCTACGAGCAGTACTTC,CASSLEPDFYEQYF
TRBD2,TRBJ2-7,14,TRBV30,TGTGCCTGGGGGGGACTAGCGGACTCCTACGAGCAGTACTTC,CAWGGLADSYEQYF
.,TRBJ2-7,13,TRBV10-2,TGCGCCAGCAGTGAGTCGGCCGCCGGGGAGCAGTACTTC,CASSESAAGEQYF
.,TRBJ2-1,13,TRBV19,TGTGCCAGTAGTATTGGGCAGGACAATGAGCAGTTCTTC,CASSIGQDNEQFF
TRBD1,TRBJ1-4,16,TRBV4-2,TGTGCCAGCAGCTGGGACAGGGGGATCACTAATGAAAAACTGTTTTTT,CASSWDRGITNEKLFF
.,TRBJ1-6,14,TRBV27,TGTGCCAGCAGTTTCCGTCCCTATAATTCACCCCTCCACTTT,CASSFRPYNSPLHF
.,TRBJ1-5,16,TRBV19,TGTGCCAGTAGTATCTCCTGGACTGGTGGACATCAGCCCCAGCATTTT,CASSISWTGGHQPQHF